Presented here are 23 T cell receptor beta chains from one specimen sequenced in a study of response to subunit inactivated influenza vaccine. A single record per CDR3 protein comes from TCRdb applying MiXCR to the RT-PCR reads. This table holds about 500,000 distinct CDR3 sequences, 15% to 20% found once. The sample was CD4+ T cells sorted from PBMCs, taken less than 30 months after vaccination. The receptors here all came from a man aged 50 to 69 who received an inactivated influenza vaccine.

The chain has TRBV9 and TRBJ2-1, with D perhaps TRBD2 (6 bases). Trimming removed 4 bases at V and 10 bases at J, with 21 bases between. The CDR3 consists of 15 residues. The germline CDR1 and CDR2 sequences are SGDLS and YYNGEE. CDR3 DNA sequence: TGTGCCAGCAGCCCCTCCGGAACGGGAGTGGGGGAGCAGTTCTTC. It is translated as CASSPSGTGVGEQFF.

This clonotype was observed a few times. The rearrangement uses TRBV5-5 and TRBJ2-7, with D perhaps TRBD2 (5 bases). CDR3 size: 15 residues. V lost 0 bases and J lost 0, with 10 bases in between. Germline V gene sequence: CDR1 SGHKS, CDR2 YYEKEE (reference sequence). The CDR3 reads CASSLGLITSYEQYF. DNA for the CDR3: TGTGCCAGCAGCTTGGGACTAATCACCTCCTACGAGCAGTACTTC. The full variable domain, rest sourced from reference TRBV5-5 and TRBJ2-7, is DAGVTQSPTHLIKTRGQQVTLRCSPISGHKSVSWYQQVLGQGPQFIFQYYEKEERGRGNFPDRFSARQFPNYSSELNVNALLLGDSALYLCASSLGLITSYEQYFGPGTRLTVT.

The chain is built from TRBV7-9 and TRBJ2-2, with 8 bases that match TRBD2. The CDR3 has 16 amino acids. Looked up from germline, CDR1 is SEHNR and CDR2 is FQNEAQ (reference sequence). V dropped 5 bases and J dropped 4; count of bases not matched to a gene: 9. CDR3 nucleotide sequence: TGTGCCAGCAGCCGGAATAGCGGGGAGCGCACCGGGGAGCTGTTTTTT. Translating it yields CASSRNSGERTGELFF.

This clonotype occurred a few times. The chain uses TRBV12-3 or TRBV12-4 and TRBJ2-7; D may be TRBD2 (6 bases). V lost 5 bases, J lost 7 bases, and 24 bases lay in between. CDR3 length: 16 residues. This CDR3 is CASSAGGQGLLWEQYF. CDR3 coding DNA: TGTGCCAGCAGTGCGGGCGGCCAGGGACTCCTATGGGAGCAGTACTTC.

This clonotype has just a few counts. CDR3 region: CASSRRARTDTQYF. In nucleotides, the CDR3 is TGTGCCAGCAGCCGGAGGGCCCGCACAGATACGCAGTATTTT. The rearrangement joins TRBV7-2 to TRBJ2-3; D might be TRBD2 (6 bases). Per the germline V gene, CDR1 is SGHTA and CDR2 is FQGNSA. The CDR3 has 14 residues. V lost 5 bases, J lost 1 base, and 10 bases lay in between. Full variable domain (missing parts from reference TRBV7-2 and TRBJ2-3): GAGVSQSPSNKVTEKGKDVELRCDPISGHTALYWYRQSLGQGLEFLIYFQGNSAPDKSGLPSDRFSAERTGGSVSTLTIQRTQQEDSAVYLCASSRRARTDTQYFGPGTRLTVL.

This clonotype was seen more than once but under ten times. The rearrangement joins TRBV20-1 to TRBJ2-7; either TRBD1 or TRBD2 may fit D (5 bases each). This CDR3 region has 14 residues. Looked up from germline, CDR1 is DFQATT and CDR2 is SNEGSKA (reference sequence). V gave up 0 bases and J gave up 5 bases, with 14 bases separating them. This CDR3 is CSARDVQGVNEQYF. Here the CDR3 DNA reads TGCAGTGCTAGAGATGTCCAGGGAGTCAACGAGCAGTACTTC.

CDR3 bases: TGTGCCAGCAGTTACTCAGGAGTAAATTCACCCCTCCACTTT. Amino acids: CASSYSGVNSPLHF. The rearrangement links TRBV6-2 or TRBV6-3 to TRBJ1-6; no definite D call. In germline, CDR1 is MNHEY, CDR2 SVGEGT. The V end lost 0 bases, the J end lost 7 bases, and 7 bases lay between the germline ends. The CDR3 is made up of 14 amino acids.

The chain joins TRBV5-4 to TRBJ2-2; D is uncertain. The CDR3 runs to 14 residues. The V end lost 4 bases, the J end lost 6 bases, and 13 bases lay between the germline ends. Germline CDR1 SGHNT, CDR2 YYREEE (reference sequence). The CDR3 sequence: CASSLGLVSGELFF. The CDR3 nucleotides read TGTGCCAGCAGCCTTGGGCTCGTCTCCGGGGAGCTGTTTTTT. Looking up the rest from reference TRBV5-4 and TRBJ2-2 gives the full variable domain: ETGVTQSPTHLIKTRGQQVTLRCSSQSGHNTVSWYQQALGQGPQFIFQYYREEENGRGNFPPRFSGLQFPNYSSELNVNALELDDSALYLCASSLGLVSGELFFGEGSRLTVL.

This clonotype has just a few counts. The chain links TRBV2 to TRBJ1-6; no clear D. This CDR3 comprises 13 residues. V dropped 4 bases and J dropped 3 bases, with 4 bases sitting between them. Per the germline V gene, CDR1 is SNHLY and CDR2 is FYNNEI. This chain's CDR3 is CASSASYNSPLHF. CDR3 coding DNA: TGTGCCAGCAGTGCCAGCTATAATTCACCCCTCCACTTT.

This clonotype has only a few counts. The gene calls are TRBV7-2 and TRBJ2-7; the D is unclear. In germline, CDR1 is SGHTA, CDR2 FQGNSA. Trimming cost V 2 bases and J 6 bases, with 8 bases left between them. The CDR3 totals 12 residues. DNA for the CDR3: TGTGCCAGCAGCTTACAGGATAGCGAGCAGTACTTC. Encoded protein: CASSLQDSEQYF.

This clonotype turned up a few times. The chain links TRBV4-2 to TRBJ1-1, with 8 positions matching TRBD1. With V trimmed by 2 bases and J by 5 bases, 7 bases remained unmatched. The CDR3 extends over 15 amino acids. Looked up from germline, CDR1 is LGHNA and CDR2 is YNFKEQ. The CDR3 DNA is TGTGCCAGCAGCCAAATCTGGACAGGGTTAACTGAAGCTTTCTTT. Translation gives CASSQIWTGLTEAFF.

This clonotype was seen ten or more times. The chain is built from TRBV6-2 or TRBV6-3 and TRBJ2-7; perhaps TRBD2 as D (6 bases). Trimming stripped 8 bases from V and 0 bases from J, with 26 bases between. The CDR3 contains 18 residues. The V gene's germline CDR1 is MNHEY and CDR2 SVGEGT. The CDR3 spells CASGSWGAYSGTSYEQYF. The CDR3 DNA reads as TGTGCCAGCGGATCGTGGGGCGCTTATAGCGGAACCTCCTACGAGCAGTACTTC.

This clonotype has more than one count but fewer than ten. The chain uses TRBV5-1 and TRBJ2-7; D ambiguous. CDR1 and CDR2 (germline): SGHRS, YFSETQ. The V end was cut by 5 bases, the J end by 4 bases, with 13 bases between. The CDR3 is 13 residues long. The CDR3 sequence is CASSPNGPYEQYF. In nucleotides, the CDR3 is TGCGCCAGCAGTCCGAACGGCCCTTACGAGCAGTACTTC. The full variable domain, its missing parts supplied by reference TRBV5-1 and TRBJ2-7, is KAGVTQTPRYLIKTRGQQVTLSCSPISGHRSVSWYQQTPGQGLQFLFEYFSETQRNKGNFPGRFSGRQFSNSRSEMNVSTLELGDSALYLCASSPNGPYEQYFGPGTRLTVT.

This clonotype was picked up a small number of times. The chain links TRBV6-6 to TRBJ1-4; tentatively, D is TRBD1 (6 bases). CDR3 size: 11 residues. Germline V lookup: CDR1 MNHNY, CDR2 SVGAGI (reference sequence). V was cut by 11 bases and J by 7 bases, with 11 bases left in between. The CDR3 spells CAAQGPEKLFF. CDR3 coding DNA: TGTGCCGCGCAGGGGCCTGAAAAACTGTTTTTT.

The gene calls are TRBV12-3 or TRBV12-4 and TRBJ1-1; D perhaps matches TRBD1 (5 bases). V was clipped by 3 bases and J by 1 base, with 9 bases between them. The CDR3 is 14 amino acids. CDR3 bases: TGTGCCAGCAGTTTTGCAGGGAAGAACACTGAAGCTTTCTTT. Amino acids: CASSFAGKNTEAFF.

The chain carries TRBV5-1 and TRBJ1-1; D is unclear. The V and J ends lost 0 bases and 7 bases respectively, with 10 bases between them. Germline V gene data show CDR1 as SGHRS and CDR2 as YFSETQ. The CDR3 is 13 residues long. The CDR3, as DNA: TGCGCCAGCAGCTTGGTGGGTAGGAGTGAAGCTTTCTTT. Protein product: CASSLVGRSEAFF.

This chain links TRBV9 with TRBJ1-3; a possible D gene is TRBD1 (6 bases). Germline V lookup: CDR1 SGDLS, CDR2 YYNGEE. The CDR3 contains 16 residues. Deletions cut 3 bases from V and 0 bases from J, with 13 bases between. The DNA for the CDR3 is TGTGCCAGCAGCGCCGGGACAACTCACTCTGGAAACACCATATATTTT. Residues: CASSAGTTHSGNTIYF. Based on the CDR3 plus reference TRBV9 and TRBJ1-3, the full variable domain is DSGVTQTPKHLITATGQRVTLRCSPRSGDLSVYWYQQSLDQGLQFLIQYYNGEERAKGNILERFSAQQFPDLHSELNLSSLELGDSALYFCASSAGTTHSGNTIYFGEGSWLTVV.

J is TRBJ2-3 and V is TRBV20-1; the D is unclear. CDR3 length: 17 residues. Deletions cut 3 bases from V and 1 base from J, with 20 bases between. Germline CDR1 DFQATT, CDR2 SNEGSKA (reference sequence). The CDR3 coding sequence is TGCAGTGCTAGGAAGTTTGTGGTCCGTTTACGCACAGATACGCAGTATTTT. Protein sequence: CSARKFVVRLRTDTQYF.

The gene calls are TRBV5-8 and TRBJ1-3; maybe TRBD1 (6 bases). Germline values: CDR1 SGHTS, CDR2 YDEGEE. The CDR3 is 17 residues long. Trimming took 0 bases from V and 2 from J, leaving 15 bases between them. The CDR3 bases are TGTGCCAGCAGCTTGGTTCCCCAGGGGTTGACTGGAAACACCATATATTTT. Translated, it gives CASSLVPQGLTGNTIYF.

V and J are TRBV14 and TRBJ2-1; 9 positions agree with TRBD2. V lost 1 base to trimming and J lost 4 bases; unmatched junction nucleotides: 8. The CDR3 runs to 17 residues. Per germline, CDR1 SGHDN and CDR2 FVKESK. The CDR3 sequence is CASSQGAGGVMYNEQFF. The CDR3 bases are TGTGCCAGCAGCCAAGGAGCGGGGGGAGTTATGTACAATGAGCAGTTCTTC. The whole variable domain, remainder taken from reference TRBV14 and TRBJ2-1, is EAGVTQFPSHSVIEKGQTVTLRCDPISGHDNLYWYRRVMGKEIKFLLHFVKESKQDESGMPNNRFLAERTGGTYSTLKVQPAELEDSGVYFCASSQGAGGVMYNEQFFGPGTRLTVL.

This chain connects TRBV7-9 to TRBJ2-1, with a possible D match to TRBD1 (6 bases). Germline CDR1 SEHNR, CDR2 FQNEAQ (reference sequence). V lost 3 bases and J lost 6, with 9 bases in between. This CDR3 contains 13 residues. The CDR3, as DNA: TGTGCCAGCAGCTTTGGACAGATCAATGAGCAGTTCTTC. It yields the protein CASSFGQINEQFF. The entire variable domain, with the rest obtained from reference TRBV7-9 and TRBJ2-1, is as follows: DTGVSQNPRHKITKRGQNVTFRCDPISEHNRLYWYRQTLGQGPEFLTYFQNEAQLEKSRLLSDRFSAERPKGSFSTLEIQRTEQGDSAMYLCASSFGQINEQFFGPGTRLTVL.

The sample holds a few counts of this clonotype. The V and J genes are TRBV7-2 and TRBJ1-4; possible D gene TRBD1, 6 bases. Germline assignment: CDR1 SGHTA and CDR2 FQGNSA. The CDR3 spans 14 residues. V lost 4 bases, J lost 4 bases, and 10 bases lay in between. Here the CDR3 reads CASSSQGYNEKLFF. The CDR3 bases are TGTGCCAGCAGCTCCCAGGGGTATAATGAAAAACTGTTTTTT.

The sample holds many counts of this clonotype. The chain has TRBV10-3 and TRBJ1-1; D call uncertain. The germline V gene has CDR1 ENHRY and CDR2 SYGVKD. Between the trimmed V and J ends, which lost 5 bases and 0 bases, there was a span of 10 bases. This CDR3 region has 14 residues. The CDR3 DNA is TGTGCCATCAGTTCCTCCGGGGTGAACACTGAAGCTTTCTTT. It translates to CAISSSGVNTEAFF.